These T cell receptor beta chains were read from a single sample in a study of blood T cell repertoires in COVID-19. Method: immunoSEQ multiplex PCR; TCRdb's copy keeps in-frame clones and lacks some. Of 70,000 to 90,000 clones in the sample, more than 60% were seen once. The sequenced sample was peripheral blood. The receptors come from a man aged 65 to 79 with acute or convalescent COVID-19. CDR3s leave out the opening cysteine and the closing phenylalanine or tryptophan.

TRBJ1-3	TRBV6-4	ASSVRQASGNTIY
TRBJ1-5	TRBV19	ASSIGQTNQPQH
TRBJ1-6	TRBV27	ASSLSAGFRYNSPLH
TRBJ2-5	TRBV6-5	ASKGEETQY
TRBJ1-5	TRBV7-8	ASSLAGVREGNQPQH
TRBJ1-5	TRBV19	ASSTGRGQPQH
TRBJ1-5	TRBV28	ASSPNGRTAGEPQH
TRBJ2-3	TRBV15	ATSDPGLAGGSDTQY
TRBJ1-5	TRBV4-1	ASSQGYTPLSNQPQH
TRBJ2-5	TRBV10-3	AISQAGGLRETQY
TRBJ1-2	TRBV5-1	ASSPTGIDGYT
TRBJ2-7	TRBV28	ASRVPGQGASYEQY
TRBJ1-2	TRBV7-8	ASSLRDWKYGYT
TRBJ2-5	TRBV5-1	ASSLGNGRETQY
TRBJ1-6	TRBV2	ASSRQGDNSPLH
TRBJ1-3	TRBV11-2	ASRSPGTYGNTIY
TRBJ1-5	TRBV12-3/TRBV12-4	ASSGRGNQPQH
TRBJ2-1	TRBV24-1	ATSDPSQGTYNEQF
TRBJ2-3	TRBV5-6	ASSPYGGRAITDTQY
TRBJ1-1	TRBV19	ASSMGPGLMTEAF
TRBJ1-2	TRBV15	ATSDEGVPGYT
TRBJ2-7	TRBV5-8	ASSLGFAGKIGYEQY
TRBJ2-5	TRBV7-3	ASSLGREGETQY
TRBJ1-1	TRBV25-1	ASSSFSEAF
TRBJ1-5	TRBV21-1	AIGGPNQPQH
TRBJ1-5	TRBV5-5	ASSWGLQRAGDQPQH